What follows are 27 T cell receptor beta chains derived from one specimen sequenced in a study of T cell responses to AZD1222 COVID-19 vaccine. The table came from immunoSEQ multiplex PCR; TCRdb's copy has only in-frame clones and leaves some out. There are around 130,000 clones in the sample; roughly 86% occur only once, and about 3% lies in the top ten. This sample comprised peripheral blood, obtained 28 days after the second AZD1222 dose. The receptors here all came from an adult who received the AZD1222 COVID-19 vaccine.

The J gene is TRBJ2-5, the V gene TRBV4-3, with 7 nucleotides matching TRBD2. This CDR3 region has 16 residues. V lost 0 bases and J lost 6; bases outside the gene matches: 10. CDR1 LGHNA and CDR2 YSLEER come from the germline V gene. CDR3 in amino acids: CASSQDSGLAVQTQYF. The CDR3 bases are TGCGCCAGCAGCCAAGATAGCGGCCTAGCGGTTCAGACCCAGTACTTC.

The chain has TRBV7-2 and TRBJ2-2; either TRBD1 or TRBD2 may fit D (5 bases each). CDR3 length: 14 amino acids. Trimming pared 3 bases from V and 5 bases from J, leaving 10 bases between. CDR1 and CDR2 (germline): SGHTA, FQGNSA. CDR3 amino acids: CASSFPGRTGELFF. DNA of the CDR3: TGTGCCAGCAGCTTTCCAGGGAGAACCGGGGAGCTGTTTTTT.

The V and J genes are TRBV25-1 and TRBJ1-6; D remains unclear. The V end lost 1 base, the J end lost 10 bases, and 11 bases lay between the germline ends. From germline, CDR1 is MGHDK and CDR2 SYGVNS. The CDR3 has 14 residues. Here the CDR3 DNA reads TGTGCCAGCAGTGAATCCCACTTTTCCTCACCCCTCCACTTT. Its protein product is CASSESHFSSPLHF.

The rearrangement links TRBV7-2 to TRBJ2-3; either TRBD1 or TRBD2 may supply D (5 bases each). Germline CDR1 reads SGHTA; CDR2 reads FQGNSA. Trimming left V 5 bases short and J 0 bases short, with 15 bases between. The CDR3 totals 16 residues. The CDR3 loop is CASSLGTGSSTDTQYF. CDR3 DNA: TGTGCCAGCAGCCTGGGGACCGGGTCTAGCACAGATACGCAGTATTTT.

V usage is TRBV6-5 and J usage is TRBJ1-2, with a weak D call TRBD1 (5 bases). The CDR3 is 13 residues long. Germline V gives CDR1 MNHEY, CDR2 SVGAGI. V lost 0 bases and J lost 8, with 10 bases in between. The CDR3 reads CASSYSAGRGYTF. CDR3 bases: TGTGCCAGCAGTTACTCGGCAGGGAGAGGCTACACCTTC.

This chain links TRBV5-1 with TRBJ1-2; 9 bases agree with TRBD1. Germline V gives CDR1 SGHRS, CDR2 YFSETQ. The CDR3 length is 11 residues. The J segment lost 8 bases and the V segment lost 10 bases, leaving 6 bases of the junction unmatched. CDR3 sequence reads: CAYRGHWGYTF. The CDR3 DNA reads as TGCGCCTACAGGGGGCACTGGGGCTACACCTTC. The variable domain in full, with the rest retrieved from reference TRBV5-1 and TRBJ1-2, is KAGVTQTPRYLIKTRGQQVTLSCSPISGHRSVSWYQQTPGQGLQFLFEYFSETQRNKGNFPGRFSGRQFSNSRSEMNVSTLELGDSALYLCAYRGHWGYTFGSGTRLTVV.

This rearrangement joins TRBV2 to TRBJ1-4; D not certain. Germline V gene data show CDR1 as SNHLY and CDR2 as FYNNEI. Between the trimmed V and J ends, which lost 4 bases and 6 bases, there was a span of 9 bases. This CDR3 contains 13 residues. CDR3 DNA sequence: TGTGCCAGCAGTGCCGCCCTCGATGAAAAACTGTTTTTT. It translates to CASSAALDEKLFF.

The J gene is TRBJ1-2, the V gene TRBV29-1, with 8 bases lining up with TRBD1. V dropped 3 bases and J dropped 8; count of bases not matched to a gene: 2. Germline CDR1 is SQVTM and CDR2 is ANQGSEA. The CDR3 has 11 residues. In DNA form, the CDR3 reads TGCAGCGTTGAGACAGGGGAAGGCTACACCTTC. The encoded protein is CSVETGEGYTF.

The rearrangement uses TRBV4-1 and TRBJ2-7; TRBD1 agrees at 12 bases. Losses at the gene ends were 11 bases for V and 6 bases for J; bases not matched to a gene: 14. The germline V gene has CDR1 MGHRA and CDR2 YSYEKL. The CDR3 sequence is 15 residues long. CDR3 sequence (DNA): TGCGCCCGCCGCCGAGGGGGACAGGGGGCGGGCGAGCAGTACTTC. Amino acid sequence: CARRRGGQGAGEQYF.

This chain uses TRBV13 with TRBJ1-1; 7 positions match TRBD1. Trimming at V came to 4 bases and at J to 4 bases, leaving 3 bases not matched to a gene. The CDR3 is 13 residues long. Germline V gene lookup returns CDR1 PRHDT and CDR2 FYEKMQ (reference sequence). The CDR3 DNA reads TGTGCCAGCAGCTCAGGGGGAAGCACTGAAGCTTTCTTT. Translating gives CASSSGGSTEAFF. The variable domain in full, with the rest retrieved from reference TRBV13 and TRBJ1-1, is AAGVIQSPRHLIKEKRETATLKCYPIPRHDTVYWYQQGPGQDPQFLISFYEKMQSDKGSIPDRFSAQQFSDYHSELNMSSLELGDSALYFCASSSGGSTEAFFGQGTRLTVV.

V usage is TRBV2 and J usage is TRBJ2-3, with 8 bases that match TRBD2. The CDR3 spans 15 residues. Germline V lookup: CDR1 SNHLY, CDR2 FYNNEI. V was clipped by 5 bases and J by 2 bases; unmatched bases: 6. The CDR3 sequence is CASSSGGRYTDTQYF. In DNA, the CDR3 is TGTGCCAGCAGTAGCGGGGGCAGATACACAGATACGCAGTATTTT.

The chain combines TRBV19 with TRBJ2-5; 12 bases agree with TRBD2. V was clipped by 4 bases and J by 7 bases; unmatched bases: 1. CDR1 is LNHDA, CDR2 SQIVND, per germline (reference sequence). The CDR3 has 13 residues. CDR3 DNA: TGTGCCAGTAGTACGACTAGCGGGGGGACCCAGTACTTC. As protein: CASSTTSGGTQYF.

V gene TRBV4-3 combines with J gene TRBJ2-1; 7 nucleotides agree with TRBD2. J lost 4 bases, V lost 4 bases, and 7 bases had no gene match. The CDR3 sequence is 15 residues long. Germline V gene lookup returns CDR1 LGHNA and CDR2 YSLEER. For the CDR3, the DNA is TGCGCCAGCAGCCGGGACTACGTAGATTACAATGAGCAGTTCTTC. Its translation is CASSRDYVDYNEQFF.

The rearrangement uses TRBV4-3 and TRBJ2-7; possibly TRBD2 for D (6 bases). Per germline, CDR1 LGHNA and CDR2 YSLEER. This CDR3 is 16 amino acids long. Deletions cut 2 bases from V and 2 bases from J, with 16 bases between. CDR3 nucleotide sequence: TGCGCCAGCAGCCAAAGTATAGCGGCGGCCCCCTACGAGCAGTACTTC. Protein product: CASSQSIAAAPYEQYF.

The rearrangement uses TRBV5-6 and TRBJ2-3; D may match TRBD1 or TRBD2 (5 bases each). This CDR3 has 16 residues. V dropped 4 bases and J dropped 0 bases, with 15 bases sitting between them. Germline lookup yields CDR1 SGHDT and CDR2 YYEEEE. CDR3 coding DNA: TGTGCCAGCAGCCCACGGGGCGGCGCTAGCACAGATACGCAGTATTTT. Translating it yields CASSPRGGASTDTQYF.

The chain employs TRBV6-6 and TRBJ1-5; D is possibly TRBD1 (6 bases). V lost 0 bases, J lost 9 bases, and 15 bases lay in between. Germline V lookup: CDR1 MNHNY, CDR2 SVGAGI (reference sequence). The CDR3 totals 15 residues. The CDR3, as DNA: TGTGCCAGCAGTTACTCGAAACAGGGCGGGGGGCCCCAGCATTTT. Translating gives CASSYSKQGGGPQHF.

The rearrangement links TRBV27 to TRBJ2-7; perhaps TRBD2 as D (6 bases). V dropped 7 bases and J dropped 2 bases, with 21 bases sitting between them. The germline V gene has CDR1 MNHEY and CDR2 SMNVEV (reference sequence). The CDR3 covers 16 residues. The CDR3 sequence is CASKIWWRRTTYEQYF. The CDR3 DNA reads as TGTGCCAGCAAGATTTGGTGGAGGCGGACTACCTACGAGCAGTACTTC.

The chain employs TRBV10-3 and TRBJ1-2; D perhaps matches TRBD1 (5 bases). The germline gives CDR1 ENHRY, CDR2 SYGVKD. V was trimmed by 6 bases and J by 4 bases, leaving 12 bases between them. CDR3 size: 13 residues. The CDR3 nucleotides are TGTGCCATCAGGGCAGGGACTTTCTATGGCTACACCTTC. Translating it yields CAIRAGTFYGYTF.

This chain joins TRBV18 and TRBJ1-4, with 7 bases that match TRBD1. Germline CDR1 reads KGHSH; CDR2 reads LQKENI. Unmatched junction bases numbered 3, after V lost 3 bases and J lost 8 bases. This CDR3 is 13 amino acids long. CDR3 sequence: CASSPRGGEKLFF. CDR3 nucleotides: TGTGCCAGCTCACCCAGGGGGGGAGAAAAACTGTTTTTT.

The V call is TRBV18, the J call TRBJ2-3; 10 positions agree with TRBD2. Per germline, CDR1 KGHSH and CDR2 LQKENI. J lost 4 bases, V lost 2 bases, and 6 bases had no gene match. The CDR3 contains 16 residues. CDR3 in DNA: TGTGCCAGCTCACCAGATCAAGCGGGGGGGTCAGATACGCAGTATTTT. The encoded protein is CASSPDQAGGSDTQYF. The complete variable domain, with remaining parts taken from reference TRBV18 and TRBJ2-3, reads NAGVMQNPRHLVRRRGQEARLRCSPMKGHSHVYWYRQLPEEGLKFMVYLQKENIIDESGMPKERFSAEFPKEGPSILRIQQVVRGDSAAYFCASSPDQAGGSDTQYFGPGTRLTVL.

The chain joins TRBV12-3 or TRBV12-4 to TRBJ2-1; D is possibly TRBD2 (5 bases). Trimming shortened V by 8 bases and J by 5 bases, and 10 bases separated the two germline ends. This CDR3 has 12 residues. The DNA for the CDR3 is TGTGCCAGCTCGGGGTTGCACAATGAGCAGTTCTTC. This gives the protein CASSGLHNEQFF.

V is TRBV5-1 and J is TRBJ2-2; D is unresolved. Trimming took off 4 bases at V and 5 bases at J, with 12 bases between the two ends. The germline gives CDR1 SGHRS, CDR2 YFSETQ. CDR3 length equals 14 residues. The CDR3 region is CASSPQPQTGELFF. CDR3 bases: TGCGCCAGCAGCCCGCAACCTCAAACCGGGGAGCTGTTTTTT.

The chain is built from TRBV19 and TRBJ1-1, with TRBD1 as a possible D gene (5 bases). The CDR3 length is 13 residues. Trimming took off 3 bases at V and 11 bases at J, with 16 bases between the two ends. Germline V CDR1 and CDR2: LNHDA, SQIVND (reference sequence). CDR3: CASSIDRGLGAFF. DNA for the CDR3: TGTGCCAGTAGTATCGACAGAGGACTGGGGGCTTTCTTT.

The chain joins TRBV11-2 to TRBJ1-1, with D uncertain. Trimming removed 3 bases from V and 3 bases from J, with 8 bases in between. This CDR3 contains 13 residues. Germline V gives CDR1 SGHAT, CDR2 FQNNGV. Written as DNA, the CDR3 is TGTGCCAGCAGCTTTTTAGCGTACACTGAAGCTTTCTTT. It translates to CASSFLAYTEAFF.

The gene calls are TRBV15 and TRBJ2-7, with 10 bases lining up with TRBD2. J lost 4 bases, V lost 1 base, and 4 bases had no gene match. The length of the CDR3 is 15 residues. Germline-derived CDR1 and CDR2 are LNHNV and YYDKDF (reference sequence). CDR3 DNA sequence: TGTGCCACCAGCAGAGGAACTAGCGGGGTGTACGAGCAGTACTTC. Protein sequence: CATSRGTSGVYEQYF.

V and J are TRBV28 and TRBJ1-2; 7 bases match TRBD1. Trimming cost V 5 bases and J 2 bases; bases outside gene matches: 11. Germline-derived CDR1 and CDR2 are MDHEN and SYDVKM. CDR3 size: 16 residues. CDR3 region: CASSTRQGRTNYGYTF. The CDR3 DNA sequence: TGTGCCAGCAGTACCCGACAGGGACGAACAAACTATGGCTACACCTTC.

The V call is TRBV19, the J call TRBJ1-3; D unresolved. V lost 0 bases, J lost 2 bases, and 14 bases lay in between. This CDR3 is built from 17 residues. In germline, CDR1 is LNHDA, CDR2 SQIVND (reference sequence). CDR3: CASSIDLESRTGNTIYF. The CDR3 nucleotides read TGTGCCAGTAGTATAGATCTTGAGAGCAGGACTGGAAACACCATATATTTT. Using reference TRBV19 and TRBJ1-3 for the parts outside the CDR3, the full variable domain is DGGITQSPKYLFRKEGQNVTLSCEQNLNHDAMYWYRQDPGQGLRLIYYSQIVNDFQKGDIAEGYSVSREKKESFPLTVTSAQKNPTAFYLCASSIDLESRTGNTIYFGEGSWLTVV.